These 9 T cell receptor beta chains share one sample of origin, sequenced in a study of blood T cell repertoires in COVID-19. Assay: immunoSEQ multiplex PCR; the TCRdb copy retains only in-frame clones and omits some. The sample lists more than 90,000 clones, 70% to 85% occurring once. Sequenced material: peripheral blood. The receptors were sampled from a human donor in a cohort sampled during active COVID-19.

The V gene is TRBV5-1, the J gene TRBJ2-1; tentatively, D is TRBD1 (5 bases). The CDR3 runs 15 residues. The V end was cut by 4 bases, the J end by 0 bases, with 11 bases between. Germline CDR1 and CDR2: SGHRS and YFSETQ. This CDR3 reads CASSDSVVSYNEQFF. DNA of the CDR3: TGCGCCAGCAGCGACAGCGTGGTCTCCTACAATGAGCAGTTCTTC.

CDR3 nucleotides: TGTGCCAGCAGCTTAGGTGGGACAGGGGGAAACTATGGCTACACCTTC. Its translation: CASSLGGTGGNYGYTF. This chain joins TRBV11-2 and TRBJ1-2, with 11 positions matching TRBD1. The CDR3 has 16 amino acids. The V segment lost 1 base and the J segment 2 bases; nucleotides outside the gene matches: 3. In germline, CDR1 is SGHAT, CDR2 FQNNGV.

The gene calls are TRBV7-2 and TRBJ2-7; no definite D call. Germline-derived CDR1 and CDR2 are SGHTA and FQGNSA. The CDR3 totals 14 residues. Trimming removed 6 bases at V and 0 bases at J, with 12 bases between. CDR3 residues: CASSRYPGSYEQYF. The CDR3 DNA follows: TGTGCCAGCAGTAGATATCCGGGCTCCTACGAGCAGTACTTC.

This chain joins TRBV27 and TRBJ2-2; D is possibly TRBD1 (6 bases). Trimming removed 4 bases at V and 5 bases at J, with 11 bases between. Germline loops: CDR1 MNHEY, CDR2 SMNVEV (reference sequence). The CDR3 runs 14 residues. CDR3 coding DNA: TGTGCCAGCAGTTCACAGGGACAAACCGGGGAGCTGTTTTTT. As protein: CASSSQGQTGELFF.

This chain joins TRBV5-4 and TRBJ2-2; D perhaps matches TRBD2 (6 bases). Trimming stripped 3 bases from V and 0 bases from J, with 9 bases between. The CDR3 spans 15 residues. The germline V gene has CDR1 SGHNT and CDR2 YYREEE (reference sequence). The CDR3 loop reads CASSYRDSNTGELFF. In nucleotides, the CDR3 is TGTGCCAGCAGCTATCGGGACTCGAACACCGGGGAGCTGTTTTTT.

This chain links TRBV5-5 with TRBJ1-2; D remains ambiguous. The germline CDR1 and CDR2 sequences are SGHKS and YYEKEE (reference sequence). V was pared by 0 bases and J by 1 base, with 4 bases between. The CDR3 length is 13 residues. CDR3 DNA sequence: TGTGCCAGCAGCTTGGGAGTTAACTATGGCTACACCTTC. It is translated as CASSLGVNYGYTF.

This clone was detected once. V usage is TRBV27 and J usage is TRBJ1-3; no firm D call. The germline V and J ends were trimmed by 5 bases and 2 bases, with 4 bases remaining between them. From germline, CDR1 is MNHEY and CDR2 SMNVEV (reference sequence). CDR3 size: 12 residues. CDR3 loop: CASSQAGNTIYF. In DNA form, the CDR3 reads TGTGCCAGCAGTCAGGCTGGAAACACCATATATTTT.

This chain joins TRBV3-1 (or the pseudogene TRBV3-2) and TRBJ2-2; 8 bases align to TRBD1. Germline CDR1 and CDR2: LGHDT and YNNKEL (reference sequence). The V segment lost 6 bases and the J segment 0 bases; nucleotides outside the gene matches: 3. The length of the CDR3 is 15 residues. The CDR3 sequence is CASRDRGTNTGELFF. DNA of the CDR3: TGTGCCAGCAGAGACAGGGGAACGAACACCGGGGAGCTGTTTTTT.

This clone was recorded once. The rearrangement links TRBV7-2 to TRBJ2-3; TRBD2 is a possible D gene (7 bases). V dropped 7 bases and J dropped 0 bases, with 20 bases sitting between them. Germline V gene data show CDR1 as SGHTA and CDR2 as FQGNSA. This CDR3 has 17 residues. The CDR3 protein is CASTVRRGALSTDTQYF. The CDR3 DNA sequence: TGTGCCAGCACCGTTCGTCGGGGGGCTCTCAGCACAGATACGCAGTATTTT.